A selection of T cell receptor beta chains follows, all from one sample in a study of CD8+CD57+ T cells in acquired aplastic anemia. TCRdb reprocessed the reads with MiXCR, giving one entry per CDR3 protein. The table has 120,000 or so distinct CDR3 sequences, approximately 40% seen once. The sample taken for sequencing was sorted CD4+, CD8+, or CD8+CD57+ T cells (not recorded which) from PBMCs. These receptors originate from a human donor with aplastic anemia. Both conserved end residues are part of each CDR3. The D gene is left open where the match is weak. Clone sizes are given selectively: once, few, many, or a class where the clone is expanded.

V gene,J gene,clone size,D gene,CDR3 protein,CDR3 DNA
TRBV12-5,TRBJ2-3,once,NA,CASAEGPGRGTDTQYF,TGTGCTAGTGCCGAAGGTCCGGGACGCGGCACAGATACGCAGTATTTT
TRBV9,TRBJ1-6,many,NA,CASSVGEGVKYSPLHF,TGTGCCAGCAGCGTAGGTGAAGGGGTCAAATATTCACCCCTCCACTTT
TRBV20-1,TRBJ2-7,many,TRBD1,CSASLGQGLISYEQYF,TGCAGTGCTAGTTTAGGACAGGGGCTTATTTCCTACGAGCAGTACTTC
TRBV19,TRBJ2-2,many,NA,CASRSGVNTGELFF,TGTGCCAGTAGGTCAGGGGTAAACACCGGGGAGCTGTTTTTT
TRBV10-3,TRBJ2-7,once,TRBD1,CAISEGTGSSYEQYF,TGTGCCATCAGTGAAGGGACAGGCAGCTCCTACGAGCAGTACTTC
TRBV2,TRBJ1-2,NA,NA,CASSLKGTNNGYTF,TGTGCCAGCAGTTTGAAAGGTACTAACAATGGCTACACCTTC
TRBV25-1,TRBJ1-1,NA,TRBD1,CASSASKDRERGTEAFF,TGTGCCAGCAGTGCTAGTAAGGACAGGGAAAGGGGCACTGAAGCTTTCTTT
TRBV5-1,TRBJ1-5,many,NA,CASSLAGDQPQHF,TGCGCCAGCAGCTTGGCCGGAGATCAGCCCCAGCATTTT
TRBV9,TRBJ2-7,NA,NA,CASSGTPGGEQYF,TGTGCCAGCAGCGGTACACCTGGCGGCGAGCAGTACTTC
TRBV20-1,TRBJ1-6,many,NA,CSARWTNSYNSPLHF,TGCAGTGCTAGGTGGACGAACTCCTATAATTCACCCCTCCACTTT
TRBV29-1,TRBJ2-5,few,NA,CSVATAIQETQYF,TGCAGCGTTGCAACAGCTATCCAAGAGACCCAGTACTTC
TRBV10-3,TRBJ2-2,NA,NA,CAIRTQTGELFF,TGTGCCATCAGGACCCAGACAGGGGAGCTGTTTTTT
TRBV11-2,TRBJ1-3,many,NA,CASSVPRGAIYF,TGTGCCAGCAGCGTTCCGAGAGGGGCCATATATTTT
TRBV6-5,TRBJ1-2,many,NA,CASSYSIWGQNGYTF,TGTGCCAGCAGTTACTCGATTTGGGGACAAAATGGCTACACCTTC
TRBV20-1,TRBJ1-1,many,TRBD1,CSARDWAGGLTEAFF,TGCAGTGCTAGAGATTGGGCAGGGGGCTTAACTGAAGCTTTCTTT
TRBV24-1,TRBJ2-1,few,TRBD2,CATSDRSSGPNNEQFF,TGTGCCACCAGTGACCGATCTAGCGGCCCCAACAATGAGCAGTTCTTC
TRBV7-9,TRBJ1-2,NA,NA,CASSSSGYGYTF,TGTGCCAGCAGCTCCTCGGGCTATGGCTACACCTTC
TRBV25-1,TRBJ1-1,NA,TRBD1,CASSDPGTALDYTEAFF,TGTGCCAGCAGTGACCCCGGGACAGCACTTGATTACACTGAAGCTTTCTTT
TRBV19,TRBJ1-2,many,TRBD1,CASSFPDRVYGYTF,TGTGCCAGTAGTTTTCCGGACAGGGTCTATGGCTACACCTTC
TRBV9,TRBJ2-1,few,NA,CASSVAPGTPGTHISYNEQFF,TGTGCCAGCAGCGTAGCTCCCGGAACCCCCGGGACACATATCTCCTACAATGAGCAGTTCTTC
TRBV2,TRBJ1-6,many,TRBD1,CASLRDSSYNSPLHF,TGTGCCAGCTTACGGGACAGCTCCTATAATTCACCCCTCCACTTT
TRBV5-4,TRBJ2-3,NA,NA,CASSPTRKDTRYF,TGTGCCAGCAGCCCAACTAGGAAGGATACGCGGTATTTT
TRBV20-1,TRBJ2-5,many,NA,CSAPPARRRETQYF,TGCAGTGCTCCACCGGCCCGACGGCGCGAGACCCAGTACTTC
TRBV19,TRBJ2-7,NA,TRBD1,CASSSGQGASGEQYF,TGTGCCAGTAGTTCGGGACAGGGGGCTTCGGGGGAGCAGTACTTC
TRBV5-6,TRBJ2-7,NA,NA,CASSRDGSGEGQYF,TGTGCCAGCAGCCGGGACGGGTCGGGGGAAGGGCAGTACTTC
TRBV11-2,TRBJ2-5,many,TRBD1,CASSSLRGIQETQYF,TGTGCCAGCAGCTCCCTCAGGGGGATTCAAGAGACCCAGTACTTC
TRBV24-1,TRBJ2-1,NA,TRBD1,CATSSFTRDRVYEQFF,TGTGCCACCAGTTCCTTCACCCGGGACAGGGTCTATGAGCAGTTCTTC
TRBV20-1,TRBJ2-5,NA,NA,CSASGASGETQYF,TGCAGTGCTAGTGGGGCGTCGGGGGAGACCCAGTACTTC